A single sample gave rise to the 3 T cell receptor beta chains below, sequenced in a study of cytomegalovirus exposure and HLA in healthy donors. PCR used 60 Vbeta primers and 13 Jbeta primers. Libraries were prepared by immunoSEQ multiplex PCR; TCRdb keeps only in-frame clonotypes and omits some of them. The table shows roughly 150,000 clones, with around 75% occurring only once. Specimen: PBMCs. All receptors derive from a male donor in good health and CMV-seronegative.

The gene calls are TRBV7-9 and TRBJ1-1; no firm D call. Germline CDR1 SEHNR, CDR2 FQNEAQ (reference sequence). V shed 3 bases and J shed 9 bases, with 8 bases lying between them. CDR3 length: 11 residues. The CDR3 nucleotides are TGTGCCAGCAGCTTGAGGGAGCAAGCTTTCTTT. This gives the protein CASSLREQAFF.

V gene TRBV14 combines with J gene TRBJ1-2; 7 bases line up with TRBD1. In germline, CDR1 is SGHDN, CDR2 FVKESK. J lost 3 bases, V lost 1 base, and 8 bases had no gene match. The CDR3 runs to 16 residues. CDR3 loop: CASSQGFAGGDYGYTF. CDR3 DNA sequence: TGTGCCAGCAGCCAAGGATTCGCAGGGGGAGACTATGGCTACACCTTC.

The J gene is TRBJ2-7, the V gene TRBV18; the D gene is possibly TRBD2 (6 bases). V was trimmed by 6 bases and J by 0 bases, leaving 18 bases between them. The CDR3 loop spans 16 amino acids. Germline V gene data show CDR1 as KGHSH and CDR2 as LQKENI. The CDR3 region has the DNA TGTGCCAGCTCCCTTCCGGGAGAGGGGAGCTCCTACGAGCAGTACTTC. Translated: CASSLPGEGSSYEQYF.